These 20 T cell receptor beta chains were sequenced from one sample in a study of cytomegalovirus exposure and HLA in healthy donors. Primers: 60 Vbeta forward and 13 Jbeta reverse. Only in-frame clones appear in the TCRdb table, and some are missing; sequencing was by immunoSEQ multiplex PCR. The sample has about 55,000 clones; the top ten hold roughly 9%. Sequencing used PBMCs. The origin of the receptors is a man aged 45-65 years in good health and CMV-seropositive.

The chain uses TRBV28 and TRBJ2-5; 10 bases align to TRBD2. J was trimmed by 5 bases and V by 1 base; bases with no gene match: 7. CDR3 length: 16 residues. CDR1 and CDR2 (germline): MDHEN, SYDVKM. In DNA form, the CDR3 reads TGTGCCAGCAGTTTATTGGCTAGCGGGAGTGTGGAGACCCAGTACTTC. Protein: CASSLLASGSVETQYF. Full variable domain (outside the CDR3, taken from reference TRBV28 and TRBJ2-5): DVKVTQSSRYLVKRTGEKVFLECVQDMDHENMFWYRQDPGLGLRLIYFSYDVKMKEKGDIPEGYSVSREKKERFSLILESASTNQTSMYLCASSLLASGSVETQYFGPGTRLLVL.

CDR3 in amino acids: CASSLGAPLTGELFF. The CDR3 region has the DNA TGTGCCAGCAGCTTGGGGGCTCCCCTCACCGGGGAGCTGTTTTTT. The chain uses TRBV7-2 and TRBJ2-2; a weak D match, TRBD1 (6 bases). The CDR3 consists of 15 residues. Germline V lookup: CDR1 SGHTA, CDR2 FQGNSA. With 3 bases removed from V and 4 bases from J, the gap between germline ends came to 12 bases.

V usage is TRBV28 and J usage is TRBJ2-7; 10 bases fit TRBD1. The V and J ends lost 6 bases and 3 bases, in that order; junction bases with no gene match: 8. The CDR3 runs to 15 residues. Germline V gene sequence: CDR1 MDHEN, CDR2 SYDVKM. DNA for the CDR3: TGTGCCAGCAGGCTTTTTGGGACAGGGGTCTACGAGCAGTACTTC. Protein product: CASRLFGTGVYEQYF.

The chain has TRBV7-2 and TRBJ2-7, with D maybe TRBD1 (5 bases). Trimming stripped 1 base from V and 2 bases from J, with 12 bases between. The CDR3 contains 15 residues. CDR1 is SGHTA, CDR2 FQGNSA, per germline. The chain's CDR3 is CASSLGGAGPYEQYF. Written as DNA, the CDR3 is TGTGCCAGCAGCTTAGGGGGCGCCGGCCCCTACGAGCAGTACTTC. The full variable domain, with the rest looked up from reference TRBV7-2 and TRBJ2-7, is GAGVSQSPSNKVTEKGKDVELRCDPISGHTALYWYRQSLGQGLEFLIYFQGNSAPDKSGLPSDRFSAERTGGSVSTLTIQRTQQEDSAVYLCASSLGGAGPYEQYFGPGTRLTVT.

For the CDR3, the DNA is TGTGCCAGCTCACCACGGCGGGGGGGCCAAGAGACCCAGTACTTC. This encodes CASSPRRGGQETQYF. This sequence joins TRBV18 and TRBJ2-5, with 9 positions matching TRBD2. Germline lookup yields CDR1 KGHSH and CDR2 LQKENI. The CDR3 totals 15 residues. The V gene end was trimmed by 1 base and the J gene end by 1 base; junction bases not matched to a gene: 1.

The genes are TRBV19 and TRBJ2-7; D gene unclear. The germline CDR1 and CDR2 sequences are LNHDA and SQIVND (reference sequence). The CDR3 extends over 15 amino acids. V was shortened by 0 bases and J by 7 bases, with 16 bases between the two germline ends. The CDR3 sequence: CASSIEASLPGEQYF. The DNA of the CDR3 is TGTGCCAGTAGTATAGAGGCCAGTCTCCCCGGGGAGCAGTACTTC.

The gene calls are TRBV5-1 and TRBJ1-2; D not resolved. This CDR3 comprises 13 residues. V gave up 0 bases and J gave up 8 bases, with 11 bases separating them. CDR1 is SGHRS, CDR2 YFSETQ, per germline. The CDR3 nucleotides read TGCGCCAGCAGCTTGGCCGCGGGTTCCGGCTACACCTTC. This sequence encodes CASSLAAGSGYTF. The variable domain in full, completed from reference TRBV5-1 and TRBJ1-2, reads KAGVTQTPRYLIKTRGQQVTLSCSPISGHRSVSWYQQTPGQGLQFLFEYFSETQRNKGNFPGRFSGRQFSNSRSEMNVSTLELGDSALYLCASSLAAGSGYTFGSGTRLTVV.

This chain uses TRBV4-1 with TRBJ1-1; tentatively, D is TRBD1 (5 bases). The CDR3 length is 14 residues. Trimming pared 4 bases from V and 5 bases from J, leaving 14 bases between. Germline V gene data show CDR1 as MGHRA and CDR2 as YSYEKL. In DNA form, the CDR3 reads TGCGCCAGCAGCCTCGGGACTTTGGAAACTGAAGCTTTCTTT. This translates into CASSLGTLETEAFF.

This rearrangement joins TRBV4-3 to TRBJ2-7; possibly TRBD2 for D (5 bases). From germline, CDR1 is LGHNA and CDR2 YSLEER. This CDR3 contains 15 residues. V was shortened by 3 bases and J by 3 bases, with 15 bases between the two germline ends. Here the CDR3 DNA reads TGCGCCAGCAGCCAGAGGCGGACTGACGACTACGAGCAGTACTTC. Its protein is CASSQRRTDDYEQYF.

J is TRBJ1-1 and V is TRBV5-1; D is possibly TRBD1 (5 bases). CDR3 length: 16 amino acids. Between the trimmed V and J ends, which lost 0 bases and 11 bases, there was a span of 23 bases. In germline, CDR1 is SGHRS, CDR2 YFSETQ. The CDR3 DNA sequence: TGCGCCAGCAGCTTGGGTCAGGAGGGGAAAGAAAACAGGGCTTTCTTT. Protein product: CASSLGQEGKENRAFF.

This chain links TRBV7-2 with TRBJ2-2, with 7 positions matching TRBD1. This CDR3 spans 16 amino acids. Germline loops: CDR1 SGHTA, CDR2 FQGNSA. V lost 5 bases, J lost 4 bases, and 10 bases stayed unmatched. The DNA of the CDR3 is TGTGCCAGCAGCCCGTACCAGACAGGGTCCACCGGGGAGCTGTTTTTT. Its translation: CASSPYQTGSTGELFF.

This chain connects TRBV5-4 to TRBJ2-6; 7 bases are a match to TRBD2. J was trimmed by 2 bases and V by 5 bases; bases with no gene match: 7. The CDR3 is made up of 16 amino acids. Per germline, CDR1 SGHNT and CDR2 YYREEE (reference sequence). The CDR3 coding sequence is TGTGCCAGCAGTACGAATCGGGGGGCTGGGGCCAACGTCCTGACTTTC. It translates to CASSTNRGAGANVLTF.

This chain links TRBV19 with TRBJ2-7; D is perhaps TRBD1 (6 bases). V lost 9 bases to trimming and J lost 5 bases, with 20 bases between them. Germline V CDR1 and CDR2: LNHDA, SQIVND (reference sequence). The CDR3 sequence is 14 residues long. CDR3 sequence: CASQTGTRRDEQYF. As DNA, the CDR3 is TGTGCCAGCCAAACAGGGACCCGACGGGACGAGCAGTACTTC.

The rearrangement joins TRBV29-1 to TRBJ1-3, with a possible D match to TRBD1 (6 bases). The V and J ends lost 6 bases and 0 bases respectively, with 12 bases between them. Germline loops: CDR1 SQVTM, CDR2 ANQGSEA. The CDR3 is made up of 14 amino acids. CDR3 residues: CSVGAGNSGNTIYF. In DNA, the CDR3 is TGCAGCGTGGGGGCAGGGAACTCTGGAAACACCATATATTTT.

The rearrangement uses TRBV5-1 and TRBJ2-7; D not certain. The CDR3 has 13 residues. Looked up from germline, CDR1 is SGHRS and CDR2 is YFSETQ. Trimming pared 3 bases from V and 2 bases from J, leaving 9 bases between. The CDR3 bases are TGCGCCAGCAGCTATGACAACCCCTACGAGCAGTACTTC. As protein: CASSYDNPYEQYF.

The gene calls are TRBV6-6 and TRBJ1-5; D might be TRBD1 (6 bases). The CDR3 runs to 13 residues. Germline V gives CDR1 MNHNY, CDR2 SVGAGI (reference sequence). V dropped 5 bases and J dropped 7 bases, with 12 bases sitting between them. The chain's CDR3 is CASSTGTGQPQHF. The CDR3, as DNA: TGTGCCAGCAGTACAGGGACGGGGCAGCCCCAGCATTTT.

The chain joins TRBV10-3 to TRBJ1-5; perhaps TRBD1 as D (6 bases). Germline values: CDR1 ENHRY, CDR2 SYGVKD. The CDR3 has 14 residues. Deletions cut 2 bases from V and 7 bases from J, with 12 bases between. The CDR3 sequence is CAISEEGQSQPQHF. DNA of the CDR3: TGTGCCATCAGTGAGGAAGGACAGAGCCAGCCCCAGCATTTT.

The CDR3 sequence is CASSSGRLAGGGEQYF. Here the CDR3 DNA reads TGTGCCAGCAGCTCGGGAAGACTAGCGGGAGGGGGGGAGCAGTACTTC. The J gene is TRBJ2-7, the V gene TRBV11-2; 14 bases fit TRBD2. V was clipped by 4 bases and J by 7 bases; unmatched bases: 9. The CDR3 runs to 16 residues. Germline-derived CDR1 and CDR2 are SGHAT and FQNNGV.

The chain joins TRBV28 to TRBJ2-7; D is unresolved. The germline gives CDR1 MDHEN, CDR2 SYDVKM. V dropped 2 bases and J dropped 4 bases, with 12 bases sitting between them. The length of the CDR3 is 14 residues. The chain's CDR3 is CASSLKAGLYEQYF. CDR3 sequence (DNA): TGTGCCAGCAGTTTAAAGGCAGGCCTATACGAGCAGTACTTC.

V is TRBV6-5 and J is TRBJ2-2, with D possibly matching TRBD2 (7 bases). This CDR3 comprises 16 residues. Germline CDR1 and CDR2: MNHEY and SVGAGI. V was shortened by 1 base and J by 2 bases, with 11 bases between the two germline ends. The DNA for the CDR3 is TGTGCCAGCAGTTACTTGGGGGGGCCCAACACCGGGGAGCTGTTTTTT. It specifies CASSYLGGPNTGELFF.